This entry concerns a single TCR beta chain. Its antigen is currently unknown. This entry is derived from a study of cytomegalovirus exposure and HLA in healthy donors. Study results and caveats: Researchers reported that a few CMV-associated chains were confirmed in vitro as CMV antigen-specific.

Vbeta (60) and Jbeta (13) primers were used in the PCR. Using immunoSEQ multiplex PCR, the repertoire was profiled, and TCRdb retains in-frame clones only, with some absent. The sample contains some 130,000 clones, 73% of which appear only once. The CDR3 has 17 amino acids. Per germline, CDR1 SEHNR and CDR2 FQNEAQ (reference sequence). Trimming cost V 3 bases and J 0 bases, with 14 bases left between them. The sequencing input was PBMCs. The receptor comes from a woman aged 40 to 50 in good health and CMV-seronegative. The chain recombines TRBV7-9 with TRBJ1-4, with D possibly TRBD1 on 6 matching bases. The CDR3 reads CASSFWGQGPTNEKLFF. The CDR3 DNA reads TGTGCCAGCAGCTTTTGGGGGCAGGGGCCAACTAATGAAAAACTGTTTTTT.